This T cell receptor beta chain was obtained from a study of OX40 agonist ivuxolimab in advanced cancers. Study overall: Enrollees could have had prior anti-PD-1, anti-PD-L1 or anti-CTLA-4 therapy, which about 42% had received.

Repertoires were generated with immunoSEQ multiplex PCR, while TCRdb's copy carries only in-frame clones and drops some. The sample yields 28,000 or so clones, 79% seen once. CDR1 PRHDT and CDR2 FYEKMQ come from the germline V gene (reference sequence). Trimming took 0 bases from V and 0 from J, leaving 9 bases between them. The CDR3 consists of 15 residues. The TCR sequence derives from an adult with an advanced solid tumor such as melanoma, head and neck, liver or kidney cancer. The chain has TRBV13 and TRBJ2-7; D remains ambiguous. Material: CD4+ or CD8+ T cells sorted from blood, obtained in a trial of the OX40 agonist ivuxolimab. The CDR3 coding sequence is TGTGCCAGCAGCTTAGGTGCAGTTCTCTCCTACGAGCAGTACTTC. It is translated as CASSLGAVLSYEQYF.